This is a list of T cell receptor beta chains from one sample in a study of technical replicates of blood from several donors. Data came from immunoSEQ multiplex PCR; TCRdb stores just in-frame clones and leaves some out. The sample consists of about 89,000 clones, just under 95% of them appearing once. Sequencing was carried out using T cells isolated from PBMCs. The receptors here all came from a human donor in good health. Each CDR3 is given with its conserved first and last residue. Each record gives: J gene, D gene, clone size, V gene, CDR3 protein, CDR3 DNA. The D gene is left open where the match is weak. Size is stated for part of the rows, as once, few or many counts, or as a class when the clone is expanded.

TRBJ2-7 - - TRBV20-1 CSAVREGQYF TGCAGTGCGGTGAGGGAAGGGCAGTACTTC
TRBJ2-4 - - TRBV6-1 CASQLRGSAKNIQYF TGTGCCAGCCAACTGCGGGGCTCAGCCAAAAACATTCAGTACTTC
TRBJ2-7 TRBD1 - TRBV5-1 CASSFGRGQGYEQYF TGCGCCAGCAGCTTCGGCAGGGGGCAGGGTTACGAGCAGTACTTC
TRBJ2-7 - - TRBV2 CASIWDNRGGYEQYF TGTGCCAGCATTTGGGATAACAGGGGAGGCTACGAGCAGTACTTC
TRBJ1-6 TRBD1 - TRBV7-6 CASSGGQYNSPLHF TGTGCCAGCAGCGGGGGACAGTATAATTCACCCCTCCACTTT
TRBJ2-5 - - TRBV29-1 CSVEAGDKGTQYF TGCAGCGTTGAAGCAGGGGACAAGGGGACCCAGTACTTC
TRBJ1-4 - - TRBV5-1 CASSEGGSEKLFF TGCGCCAGCAGCGAGGGGGGGAGTGAAAAACTGTTTTTT
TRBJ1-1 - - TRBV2 CASSVRGYTEAFF TGTGCCAGCAGTGTCAGGGGCTACACTGAAGCTTTCTTT
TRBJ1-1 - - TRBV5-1 CASSLARMMNTEAFF TGCGCCAGCAGCTTGGCCAGGATGATGAACACTGAAGCTTTCTTT
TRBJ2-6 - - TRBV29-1 CSVTEGSGANVLTF TGCAGCGTTACAGAGGGCTCCGGGGCCAACGTCCTGACTTTC
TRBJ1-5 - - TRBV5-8 CASSLGGFYSNQPQHF TGTGCCAGCAGCTTGGGAGGGTTTTATAGCAATCAGCCCCAGCATTTT
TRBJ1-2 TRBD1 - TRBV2 CASSYRDSANYGYTF TGTGCCAGCAGTTATCGGGACAGCGCTAACTATGGCTACACCTTC
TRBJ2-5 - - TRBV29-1 CSAKSPNRETQYF TGCAGCGCCAAAAGTCCCAACCGGGAGACCCAGTACTTC
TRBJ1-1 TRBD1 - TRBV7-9 CASSTDRGYGNTEAFF TGTGCCAGCAGCACCGACAGGGGTTATGGGAACACTGAAGCTTTCTTT
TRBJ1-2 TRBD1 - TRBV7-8 CASSLPGQNYGYTF TGTGCCAGCAGCTTACCGGGACAGAACTATGGCTACACCTTC
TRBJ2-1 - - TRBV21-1 CASSKLGTEKRGRSYNEQFF TGTGCCAGCAGCAAACTCGGGACAGAGAAGCGGGGGCGGTCCTACAATGAGCAGTTCTTC
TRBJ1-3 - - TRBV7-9 CASSSDRGFSGNTIYF TGTGCCAGCAGCTCGGACAGAGGTTTCTCTGGAAACACCATATATTTT
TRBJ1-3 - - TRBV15 CATSRDLVSFSGNTIYF TGTGCCACCAGCAGAGATCTCGTGTCCTTCTCTGGAAACACCATATATTTT
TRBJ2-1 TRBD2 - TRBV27 CASNPGGGPHEQFF TGTGCCAGTAATCCTGGGGGAGGGCCCCATGAGCAGTTCTTC
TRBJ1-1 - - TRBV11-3 CASSLGGYGVKENTEAFF TGTGCCAGCAGCTTAGGGGGTTACGGGGTTAAGGAGAACACTGAAGCTTTCTTT
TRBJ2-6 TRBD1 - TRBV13 CASQRDSTSGANVLTF TGTGCCAGCCAGAGGGACAGTACCTCTGGGGCCAACGTCCTGACTTTC
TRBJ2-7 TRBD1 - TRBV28 CASTPGTGATGQYF TGTGCCAGCACCCCTGGGACAGGGGCTACGGGGCAGTACTTC
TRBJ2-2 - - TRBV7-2 CASSLVGGVTGELFF TGTGCCAGCAGCTTAGTAGGAGGGGTCACCGGGGAGCTGTTTTTT
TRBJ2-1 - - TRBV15 CATLHGTSGDEQFF TGTGCCACCTTACACGGGACTTCGGGCGATGAGCAGTTCTTC
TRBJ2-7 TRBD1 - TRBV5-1 CASSPGQGPYEQYF TGCGCCAGCAGCCCTGGACAGGGGCCCTACGAGCAGTACTTC
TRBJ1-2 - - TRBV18 CASSPPGTINYGYTF TGTGCCAGCTCACCTCCCGGGACAATTAACTATGGCTACACCTTC
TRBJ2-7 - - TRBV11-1 CASSSPEKRLYEQYF TGTGCCAGCAGCTCCCCGGAAAAGAGGCTCTACGAGCAGTACTTC
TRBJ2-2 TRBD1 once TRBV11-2 CASSFLIMSGQGDTGELFF TGTGCCAGCAGCTTCCTAATCATGTCGGGACAGGGGGACACCGGGGAGCTGTTTTTT
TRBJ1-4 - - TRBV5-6 CASSFWGEGEKLFF TGTGCCAGCAGTTTTTGGGGGGAGGGCGAAAAACTGTTTTTT
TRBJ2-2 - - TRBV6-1 CASSEDRDTGELFF TGTGCCAGCAGTGAGGACAGAGACACCGGGGAGCTGTTTTTT
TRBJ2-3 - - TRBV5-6 CASSLGWGGQDTQYF TGTGCCAGCAGCTTGGGCTGGGGGGGGCAAGATACGCAGTATTTT
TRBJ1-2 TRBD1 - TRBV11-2 CASSHRTGDGYTF TGTGCCAGCAGTCACAGGACAGGGGATGGCTACACCTTC
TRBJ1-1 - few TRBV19 CASSIRENTEAFF TGTGCCAGTAGTATTCGGGAGAACACTGAAGCTTTCTTT
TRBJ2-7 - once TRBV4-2 CASSQVLGTHEQYF TGTGCCAGCAGCCAAGTTCTAGGGACACATGAGCAGTACTTC